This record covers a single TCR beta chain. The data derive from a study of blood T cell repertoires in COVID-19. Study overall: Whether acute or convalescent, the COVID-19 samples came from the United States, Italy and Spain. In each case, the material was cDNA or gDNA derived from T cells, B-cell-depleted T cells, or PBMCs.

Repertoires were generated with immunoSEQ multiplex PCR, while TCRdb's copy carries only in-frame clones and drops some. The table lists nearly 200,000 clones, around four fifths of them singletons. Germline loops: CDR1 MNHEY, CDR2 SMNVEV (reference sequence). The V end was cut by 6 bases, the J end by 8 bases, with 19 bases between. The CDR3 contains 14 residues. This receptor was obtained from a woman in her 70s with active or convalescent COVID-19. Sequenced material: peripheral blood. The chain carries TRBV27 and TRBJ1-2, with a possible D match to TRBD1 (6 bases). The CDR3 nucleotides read TGTGCCAGCAGCCAAACACAGGGAATTCACGGCTACACCTTC. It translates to CASSQTQGIHGYTF.